The 21 T cell receptor beta chains below were found in one sample sequenced in a study of OX40 agonist ivuxolimab in advanced cancers. Sequenced by immunoSEQ multiplex PCR; TCRdb stores in-frame clones only, minus some. The table records around 84,000 clones, approximately 84% of them present only once. The sample consisted of CD4+ or CD8+ T cells sorted from blood, taken in a trial of the OX40 agonist ivuxolimab. Every receptor here comes from an adult with an advanced solid tumor such as melanoma, head and neck, liver or kidney cancer.

The chain uses TRBV5-1 and TRBJ2-1; 7 nucleotides match TRBD2. With 3 bases clipped from V and 7 bases from J, the junction kept 10 bases outside the gene matches. The CDR3 sequence is 15 residues long. Germline values: CDR1 SGHRS, CDR2 YFSETQ. The CDR3 DNA sequence: TGCGCCAGCAGCTGGTCGGCGGGAGCCGGGAATGAGCAGTTCTTC. It translates to CASSWSAGAGNEQFF.

This chain connects TRBV9 to TRBJ1-1; D is unclear. CDR1 is SGDLS and CDR2 is YYNGEE in the germline V gene. The CDR3 spans 15 residues. The germline V and J ends were trimmed by 6 bases and 0 bases, with 15 bases remaining between them. Here the CDR3 reads CASTFSALMNTEAFF. The CDR3 coding sequence is TGTGCCAGCACCTTTAGTGCCCTCATGAACACTGAAGCTTTCTTT.

This chain joins TRBV5-1 and TRBJ2-5, with D perhaps matching TRBD1 or TRBD2 (6 bases each). The germline gives CDR1 SGHRS, CDR2 YFSETQ. Deletions cut 0 bases from V and 7 bases from J, with 19 bases between. CDR3 length equals 16 residues. The CDR3 DNA reads TGCGCCAGCAGCTTGGATTGGGGGGCGCCTTCGGGGACCCAGTACTTC. Its protein is CASSLDWGAPSGTQYF.

V and J are TRBV28 and TRBJ1-4; TRBD1 aligns across 8 bases. Trimming at V came to 5 bases and at J to 0 bases, leaving 5 bases not matched to a gene. From germline, CDR1 is MDHEN and CDR2 SYDVKM. CDR3 size: 16 residues. CDR3 DNA sequence: TGTGCCAGCAGTCTGGGACAGGTTGCAACTAATGAAAAACTGTTTTTT. Amino acids: CASSLGQVATNEKLFF.

By sample fraction, this clone is medium-sized. V usage is TRBV5-1 and J usage is TRBJ2-7, with 11 nucleotides matching TRBD1. The V gene end was trimmed by 4 bases and the J gene end by 1 base; junction bases not matched to a gene: 10. The CDR3 loop spans 17 amino acids. Germline CDR1 SGHRS, CDR2 YFSETQ. The CDR3 nucleotides are TGCGCCAGCAGCCGAACTCCGGGACAGGGGGTATCCTACGAGCAGTACTTC. Protein product: CASSRTPGQGVSYEQYF. Full variable domain (remainder filled in from reference TRBV5-1 and TRBJ2-7): KAGVTQTPRYLIKTRGQQVTLSCSPISGHRSVSWYQQTPGQGLQFLFEYFSETQRNKGNFPGRFSGRQFSNSRSEMNVSTLELGDSALYLCASSRTPGQGVSYEQYFGPGTRLTVT.

The J gene is TRBJ2-7, the V gene TRBV7-2; 13 bases are a match to TRBD2. From germline, CDR1 is SGHTA and CDR2 FQGNSA. The CDR3 sequence is 18 residues long. Trimming removed 5 bases from V and 3 bases from J; junction bases left unmatched: 13. CDR3 residues: CASSLTSGGAVTLYEQYF. The CDR3 bases are TGTGCCAGCAGCCTCACTAGCGGGGGGGCCGTTACCCTCTACGAGCAGTACTTC.

V gene TRBV9 combines with J gene TRBJ2-6; 8 bases line up with TRBD2. J was trimmed by 0 bases and V by 4 bases; bases with no gene match: 6. Germline V gene lookup returns CDR1 SGDLS and CDR2 YYNGEE. CDR3 length equals 17 residues. The CDR3 loop is CASSPGTSRSGANVLTF. In DNA form, the CDR3 reads TGTGCCAGCAGCCCCGGGACTAGTCGCTCTGGGGCCAACGTCCTGACTTTC.

V is TRBV10-3 and J is TRBJ1-2; D possibly corresponds to TRBD1 (5 bases). The germline gives CDR1 ENHRY, CDR2 SYGVKD. The CDR3 is 14 residues long. Deletions cut 9 bases from V and 8 bases from J, with 22 bases between. In DNA form, the CDR3 reads TGTGCCATTACCAGGGAATCCCTTGTAGGGGGCTACACCTTC. The encoded protein is CAITRESLVGGYTF.

The V and J genes are TRBV5-1 and TRBJ2-1; 7 positions match TRBD1. The length of the CDR3 is 18 residues. Germline V CDR1 and CDR2: SGHRS, YFSETQ. Trimming at V came to 0 bases and at J to 0 bases, leaving 9 bases not matched to a gene. The CDR3, as DNA: TGCGCCAGCAGCTTGGGACAGGGCCGGTATTTCTCCTACAATGAGCAGTTCTTC. Translated: CASSLGQGRYFSYNEQFF.

The chain carries TRBV6-5 and TRBJ1-2; D uncertain. CDR1 is MNHEY, CDR2 SVGAGI, per germline. V lost 6 bases and J lost 2, with 13 bases in between. This CDR3 is built from 14 residues. The CDR3 spells CASRRPSHNYGYTF. CDR3 DNA sequence: TGTGCCAGCAGACGGCCCTCTCACAACTATGGCTACACCTTC.

The rearrangement links TRBV19 to TRBJ1-5; no reliable D call. The CDR3 contains 14 residues. Germline V gene data show CDR1 as LNHDA and CDR2 as SQIVND (reference sequence). Between the trimmed V and J ends, which lost 3 bases and 0 bases, there was a span of 6 bases. As DNA, the CDR3 is TGTGCCAGTAGTATGGCAAGTAGCAATCAGCCCCAGCATTTT. Protein: CASSMASSNQPQHF.

V usage is TRBV6-4 and J usage is TRBJ2-3; the D gene is possibly TRBD1 (6 bases). The CDR3 extends over 15 amino acids. V lost 6 bases to trimming and J lost 1 base, with 14 bases between them. CDR1 and CDR2 (germline): MRHNA, SNTAGT. CDR3 loop: CASSAGVGGTDTQYF. Here the CDR3 DNA reads TGTGCCAGCAGCGCAGGGGTAGGAGGCACAGATACGCAGTATTTT.

This clone was seen once. The chain couples TRBV12-5 to TRBJ2-1; D is undetermined. V lost 6 bases to trimming and J lost 4 bases, with 16 bases between them. The CDR3 has 15 residues. The germline gives CDR1 LGHNT, CDR2 FRNRAP. The CDR3, as DNA: TGTGCTAGTGGCCAAGACCGAGGCATTTACAATGAGCAGTTCTTC. Protein sequence: CASGQDRGIYNEQFF. The full variable domain, completed using reference TRBV12-5 and TRBJ2-1, is DARVTQTPRHKVTEMGQEVTMRCQPILGHNTVFWYRQTMMQGLELLAYFRNRAPLDDSGMPKDRFSAEMPDATLATLKIQPSEPRDSAVYFCASGQDRGIYNEQFFGPGTRLTVL.

This chain joins TRBV7-3 and TRBJ1-1; D gene unclear. The V end was cut by 5 bases, the J end by 0 bases, with 13 bases between. Germline loops: CDR1 SGHTA, CDR2 FQGTGA. The CDR3 extends over 15 amino acids. The CDR3 DNA reads as TGTGCCAGCAGCCCGCCGGGTAGCATGAACACTGAAGCTTTCTTT. It yields the protein CASSPPGSMNTEAFF.

This clone was detected once. The V call is TRBV6-4, the J call TRBJ2-1, with D perhaps given as TRBD1 or TRBD2 (6 bases each). Trimming removed 2 bases from V and 10 bases from J, with 18 bases in between. Looked up from germline, CDR1 is MRHNA and CDR2 is SNTAGT. The CDR3 runs to 15 residues. The CDR3 region is CASSDRWGAGDEQFF. Written as DNA, the CDR3 is TGTGCCAGCAGTGACCGGTGGGGGGCCGGGGACGAGCAGTTCTTC.

CDR3 nucleotide sequence: TGTGCCAGCAGCCCGGGACGGAACTACGAGCAGTACTTC. It translates to CASSPGRNYEQYF. The chain is built from TRBV28 and TRBJ2-7; perhaps D is TRBD1 or TRBD2 (5 bases each). Germline V gene sequence: CDR1 MDHEN, CDR2 SYDVKM. The V end lost 6 bases, the J end lost 3 bases, and 12 bases lay between the germline ends. The CDR3 runs 13 residues.

The chain combines TRBV11-2 with TRBJ2-7; TRBD1 agrees at 9 bases. CDR1 and CDR2 (germline): SGHAT, FQNNGV. After removal of 5 bases from V and 4 bases from J, the junction contained 9 bases not matched to a gene. The CDR3 extends over 15 amino acids. For the CDR3, the DNA is TGTGCCAGCAGCCCACGGACAGGGGAGTGGTACGAGCAGTACTTC. This codes for CASSPRTGEWYEQYF.

This chain links TRBV18 with TRBJ2-5, with 8 bases that match TRBD2. V lost 5 bases and J lost 0; bases outside the gene matches: 5. Per the germline V gene, CDR1 is KGHSH and CDR2 is LQKENI. This CDR3 comprises 15 residues. CDR3 residues: CASSVRRGDQETQYF. The CDR3 DNA reads as TGTGCCAGCTCAGTTCGGCGGGGGGACCAAGAGACCCAGTACTTC. Full variable domain (missing parts from reference TRBV18 and TRBJ2-5): NAGVMQNPRHLVRRRGQEARLRCSPMKGHSHVYWYRQLPEEGLKFMVYLQKENIIDESGMPKERFSAEFPKEGPSILRIQQVVRGDSAAYFCASSVRRGDQETQYFGPGTRLLVL.

This clone was counted between two and nine times. The chain has TRBV18 and TRBJ1-5; no clear D gene. This CDR3 region has 13 residues. Germline V gives CDR1 KGHSH, CDR2 LQKENI. V was trimmed by 2 bases and J by 5 bases, leaving 7 bases between them. The CDR3 here is CASSPDIDQPQHF. CDR3 nucleotide sequence: TGTGCCAGCTCACCAGACATCGATCAGCCCCAGCATTTT.

This chain uses TRBV5-4 with TRBJ1-2; D is perhaps TRBD1 (6 bases). The V gene lost 2 bases and the J gene lost 4 bases, with 18 bases spanning the gap. The CDR3 totals 16 residues. CDR1 and CDR2 from the germline V gene are SGHNT and YYREEE (reference sequence). The CDR3 region is CASSLGDQGNVYGYTF. CDR3 DNA: TGTGCCAGCAGCTTAGGGGACCAGGGGAATGTCTATGGCTACACCTTC.

V and J are TRBV5-4 and TRBJ2-5; possibly TRBD1 for D (6 bases). V gave up 5 bases and J gave up 1 base, with 12 bases separating them. Germline loops: CDR1 SGHNT, CDR2 YYREEE (reference sequence). The CDR3 runs to 14 residues. The CDR3 region has the DNA TGTGCCAGCAGAGGGTGGGGGCGCCAAGAGACCCAGTACTTC. It encodes CASRGWGRQETQYF.